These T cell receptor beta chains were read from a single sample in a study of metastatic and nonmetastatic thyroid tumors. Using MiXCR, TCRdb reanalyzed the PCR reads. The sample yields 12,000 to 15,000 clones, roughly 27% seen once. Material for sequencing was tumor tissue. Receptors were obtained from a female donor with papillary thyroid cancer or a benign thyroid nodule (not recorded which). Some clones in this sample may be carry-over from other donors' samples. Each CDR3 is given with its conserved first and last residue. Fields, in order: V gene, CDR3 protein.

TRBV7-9	CASSLWGDRMDQETQYF
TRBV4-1	CASSQDGAYNEQFF
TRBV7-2	CASSSNRGGGELFF
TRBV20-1	CSADVMGQGWSEQYF
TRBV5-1	CASSLAWATNEKLFF
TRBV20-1	CSARYPGQSYEQYF
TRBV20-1	CSAREVGSTYEQYF
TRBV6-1	CASAEALGDTEAFF
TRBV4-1	CASSQAPLGVNNSPLHF
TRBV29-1	CSVDRGKQETQYF
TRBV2	CASSELGTGETQPQHF
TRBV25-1	CASSGQHSGPSPGTYEQYF
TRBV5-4	CASSPNPTGRYGYTF
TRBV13	CASSSRGTGANTQFF
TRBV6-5	CASSWEQGTEAFF
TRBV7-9	CASSLRGHNEQFF
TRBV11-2	CASSSTGTSGGGQFF
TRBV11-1	CASSCLGAGTSARDGDTQYF
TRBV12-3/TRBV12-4	CASSPDNYGYTF
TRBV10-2	CASSEQGANEAFF
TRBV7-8	CASSPRIDSGNEQFF
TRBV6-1	CASSEHRGNTEAFF
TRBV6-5	CASSYRFEAKFMREQFF
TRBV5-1	CASSLGVGVSGANVLTF
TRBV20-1	CSAREETMRGEQFF
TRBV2	CASSDDHRGVEAFF
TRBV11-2	CASSLERQSYEQYF
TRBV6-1	CASSPRTGFYEQYF
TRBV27	CASCIGTPNTGELFF
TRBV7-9	CASSYLTGELFF
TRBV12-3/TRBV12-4	CASSFRQGGYGYTF
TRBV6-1	CASAWGGATEAFF
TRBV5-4	CASSFKAAISYNEQFF
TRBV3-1	CASSQDSEWGWVRQYF
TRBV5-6	CASSSLHYSNQPQHF
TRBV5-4	CASSFKAASSYNEQFF
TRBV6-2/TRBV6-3	CASRFSFGRTDTQYF
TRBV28	CASRSRGGRSRTGELFF
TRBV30	CAWRTGVGYTF
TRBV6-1	CASCRDRDSPLHF
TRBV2	CASEVDRVCYGYTF
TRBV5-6	CASSLRGQWNQPQHF
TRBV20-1	CSARGGVDIQPQHF
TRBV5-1	CASSFGTSNEQFF